The T cell receptor beta chain described here comes from a study of human T cells and chemical hapten exposure. The CDR3 loop spans 14 amino acids. From germline, CDR1 is SQVTM and CDR2 ANQGSEA. V was cut by 1 base and J by 4 bases, with 13 bases left in between. Stated time point: patch test 3, about 24 weeks after DPC sensitization. Noted treatment: therapeutic diphenylcyclopropenone sensitization with weekly scalp DPC. TCRdb re-called the RACE reads with MiXCR, one entry per CDR3 protein. This table has tens of thousands of distinct CDR3 sequences, approximately 10% appearing once. The source was whole blood, collected in connection with sensitization to the hapten diphenylcyclopropenone (DPC). The TCR sequence derives from a woman aged 30 to 39 with alopecia areata. Some clones in this sample may be carry-over from other donors' samples. The chain uses TRBV29-1 and TRBJ2-5; TRBD2 might be the D (7 bases). The CDR3 is CSVEAAGARETQYF. CDR3 DNA: TGCAGCGTTGAAGCGGCGGGGGCTCGAGAGACCCAGTACTTC. Based on the CDR3 plus reference TRBV29-1 and TRBJ2-5, the full variable domain is SAVISQKPSRDICQRGTSLTIQCQVDSQVTMMFWYRQQPGQSLTLIATANQGSEATYESGFVIDKFPISRPNLTFSTLTVSNMSPEDSSIYLCSVEAAGARETQYFGPGTRLLVL.